This TCR beta chain was retrieved from a study of beta chain features in type 1 diabetes. Study-level background: Healthy donors and patients had similar age, gender and cell yields.

This clone has only a few counts. Antigen: not known. A heparinised blood draw that averaged about 100 mL was obtained once from each donor. Expressed TCRB transcripts were sequenced because the isolated RNA had all been reverse transcribed beforehand. The assay was immunoSEQ multiplex PCR, and TCRdb's table has in-frame clones only and misses some. The table shows 200,000 to 300,000 clones, with 11% to 15% occurring only once. Germline V CDR1 and CDR2: LNHNV, YYDKDF (reference sequence). The V and J ends lost 0 bases and 4 bases, in that order; junction bases with no gene match: 15. The CDR3 consists of 19 residues. Study conclusions and caveats: An over-representation of cells with high TCR expression could result from cDNA sequencing. There was a moderate but significant shortening of TCRB CDR3s in all four CD4+ subsets of Type 1 diabetes patients.

This chain links TRBV15 with TRBJ2-5, with TRBD1 matching over 9 bases. The sample taken for sequencing was naive CD4+ T cells from blood. This sequence originates from a man aged 25 to 45 with type 1 diabetes. DNA for the CDR3: TGTGCCACCAGCAGAGATCAAGGGTGGGGACAGGGTTTTCGAGAGACCCAGTACTTC. As protein: CATSRDQGWGQGFRETQYF.